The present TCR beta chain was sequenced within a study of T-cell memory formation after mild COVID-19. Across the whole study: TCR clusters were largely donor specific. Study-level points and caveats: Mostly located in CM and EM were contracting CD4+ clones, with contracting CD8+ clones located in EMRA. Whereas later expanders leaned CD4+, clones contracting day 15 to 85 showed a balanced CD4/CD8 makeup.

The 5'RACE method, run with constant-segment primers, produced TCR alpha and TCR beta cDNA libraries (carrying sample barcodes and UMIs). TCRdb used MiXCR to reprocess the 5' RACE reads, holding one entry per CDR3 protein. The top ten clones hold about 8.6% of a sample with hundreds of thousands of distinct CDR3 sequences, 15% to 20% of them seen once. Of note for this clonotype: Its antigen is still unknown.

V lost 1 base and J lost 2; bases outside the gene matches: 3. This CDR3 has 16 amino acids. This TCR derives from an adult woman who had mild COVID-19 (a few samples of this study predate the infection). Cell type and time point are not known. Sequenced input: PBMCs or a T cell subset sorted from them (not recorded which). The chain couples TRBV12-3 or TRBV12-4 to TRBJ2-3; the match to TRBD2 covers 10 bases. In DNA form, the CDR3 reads TGTGCCAGCAGTTTAGGACTAGCGGGTCTCACAGATACGCAGTATTTT. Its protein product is CASSLGLAGLTDTQYF.